The 23 T cell receptor beta chains listed next were all sequenced from one sample in a study of T cell clonality in common variable immunodeficiency. The study's findings and limits: In common variable immunodeficiency, TCR beta chains reportedly carried fewer deletions and N-nucleotide insertions.

TCRdb's table, derived via immunoSEQ multiplex PCR, lists solely in-frame clones and lacks some. This repertoire holds 25,000 to 30,000 clones, and none appear only once. Antigens for these TCRs are unknown. The specimen was peripheral blood mononuclear cells. These receptors originate from a human donor with common variable immunodeficiency.

Worth noting for this clone: The CDR3 end is not reached by the read, which stops 3 residues before it; the germline J gene fills it in. J is TRBJ1-6 and V is TRBV29-1; D unclear. V lost 2 bases and J 7 bases, leaving 9 bases between the germline ends. The CDR3 extends over 13 amino acids. Germline CDR1 SQVTM, CDR2 ANQGSEA. The CDR3 loop reads CSVETARNSPLHF. The CDR3 bases that were read are TGCAGCGTTGAAACAGCTCGCAATTCACCC. Together with reference TRBV29-1 and TRBJ1-6, the CDR3 gives the full variable domain: SAVISQKPSRDICQRGTSLTIQCQVDSQVTMMFWYRQQPGQSLTLIATANQGSEATYESGFVIDKFPISRPNLTFSTLTVSNMSPEDSSIYLCSVETARNSPLHFGNGTRLTVT.

This clone was detected many times. The read terminates 3 residues before the CDR3 end, so the remaining end is supplied by the germline J gene. The chain is built from TRBV2 and TRBJ1-1; D is unresolved. The CDR3 contains 15 residues. Trimming pared 2 bases from V and 5 bases from J, leaving 15 bases between. Germline values: CDR1 SNHLY, CDR2 FYNNEI. The CDR3 loop reads CASSELGLHKTEAFF. The CDR3 bases that were read are TGTGCCAGCAGTGAACTGGGCCTACACAAGACTGAA. Together with reference TRBV2 and TRBJ1-1, the CDR3 gives the full variable domain: EPEVTQTPSHQVTQMGQEVILRCVPISNHLYFYWYRQILGQKVEFLVSFYNNEISEKSEIFDDQFSVERPDGSNFTLKIRSTKLEDSAMYFCASSELGLHKTEAFFGQGTRLTVV.

Concerning this clone: The read finishes 3 residues shy of the CDR3 end, and the germline J gene is used to complete it. The chain employs TRBV2 and TRBJ2-7; 9 positions agree with TRBD1. V lost 2 bases, J lost 5 bases, and 10 bases stayed unmatched. The CDR3 runs 16 residues. CDR1 is SNHLY, CDR2 FYNNEI, per germline. This chain's CDR3 is CASSEWQGQGFDEQYF. The CDR3 bases that were read are TGTGCCAGCAGTGAATGGCAGGGACAGGGATTTGACGAG.

On this clone: The read gets to within 3 residues of the CDR3 end, and the germline J gene fills in the rest. The gene calls are TRBV6-2 or TRBV6-3 and TRBJ2-7; 7 bases align to TRBD1. Germline CDR1 MNHEY, CDR2 SVGEGT. Trimming at V came to 4 bases and at J to 2 bases, leaving 2 bases not matched to a gene. The CDR3 is 13 residues long. CDR3 bases read: TGTGCCAGCAGTTTCCAGGGGGCCTACGAG. Translation: CASSFQGAYE. The full CDR3 protein is CASSFQGAYEQYF.

This clone was seen ten or more times. The CDR3 end is not reached by the read, which stops 3 residues before it; the germline J gene fills it in. The genes are TRBV7-2 and TRBJ2-7, with 9 bases identical to TRBD2. This CDR3 region has 14 residues. V shed 5 bases, J shed 5 bases, and the junction held 7 bases outside the gene matches. The germline gives CDR1 SGHTA, CDR2 FQGNSA. The CDR3 loop is CASSPRLAVNEQYF. CDR3 DNA, as far as it was read: TGTGCCAGCAGCCCCAGACTAGCGGTGAACGAG.

The sample holds many counts of this clone. The read is 3 residues too short to cover the CDR3 end, so that end is filled in from the germline J gene. The rearrangement uses TRBV5-1 and TRBJ2-7, with 9 bases identical to TRBD2. CDR1 and CDR2 from the germline V gene are SGHRS and YFSETQ. V shed 4 bases and J 0 bases; nucleotides not matched to a gene: 8. There are 16 residues in the CDR3. CDR3 protein: CASSPRDSGGSYEQYF. The sequenced CDR3 bases are TGCGCCAGCAGCCCCCGTGATAGCGGGGGCTCCTACGAG.

This clone was picked up many times. The read ends 3 residues before the CDR3 terminus; that terminus is restored from the germline J gene. The chain uses TRBV5-1 and TRBJ1-1, with a tentative D call TRBD1 (5 bases). The CDR3 has 15 amino acids. Germline V gene data show CDR1 as SGHRS and CDR2 as YFSETQ. The chain's CDR3 is CASSFGGYSNGEAFF. CDR3 DNA (partial): TGCGCCAGCAGCTTCGGGGGATACAGCAACGGAGAA. Together with reference TRBV5-1 and TRBJ1-1, the CDR3 gives the full variable domain: KAGVTQTPRYLIKTRGQQVTLSCSPISGHRSVSWYQQTPGQGLQFLFEYFSETQRNKGNFPGRFSGRQFSNSRSEMNVSTLELGDSALYLCASSFGGYSNGEAFFGQGTRLTVV.

This clone was seen a few times. The CDR3 end lies 3 residues beyond the end of the read and is filled in from the germline J gene. This chain uses TRBV5-5 with TRBJ2-7; D gene unclear. The V gene lost 2 bases and the J gene lost 4 bases, with 16 bases spanning the gap. The CDR3 runs to 15 residues. CDR1 and CDR2 (germline): SGHKS, YYEKEE (reference sequence). Partial CDR3 DNA: TGTGCCAGCAGCTTTGGCAATCCAGTAGGGTACGAG. It yields the protein CASSFGNPVGYE. The whole CDR3 reads CASSFGNPVGYEQYF.

This clone was recorded at least ten times. The DNA ends 3 residues before the CDR3 does, and the rest of the CDR3 is filled in from the germline J gene. This sequence joins TRBV7-6 and TRBJ1-2; TRBD1 matches at 7 bases. This CDR3 has 15 residues. J was trimmed by 4 bases and V by 5 bases; bases with no gene match: 10. From germline, CDR1 is SGHVS and CDR2 FNYEAQ. The sequenced part of the CDR3 DNA is TGTGCCAGCAGCCCCAGACCGACAGGGAGCTATGGC. Translation: CASSPRPTGSYG. The whole CDR3 is CASSPRPTGSYGYTF.

This clone was observed many times. The CDR3 end falls 3 residues outside the read, so it is completed with the germline J gene. The chain joins TRBV20-1 to TRBJ2-2, with TRBD1 matching 7 bases. This CDR3 contains 15 residues. The V segment lost 0 bases and the J segment 5 bases; nucleotides outside the gene matches: 6. The germline gives CDR1 DFQATT, CDR2 SNEGSKA (reference sequence). The CDR3 reads CSARDPRGRTGELFF. CDR3 DNA, as far as it was read: TGCAGTGCTAGAGATCCAAGGGGGCGGACCGGGGAG.

This clone showed up many times. The read comes to an end 3 residues before the CDR3 does, leaving the germline J gene to fill in the end. This chain links TRBV20-1 with TRBJ1-2, with 7 bases lining up with TRBD1. After removal of 3 bases from V and 6 bases from J, the junction contained 7 bases not matched to a gene. Germline V CDR1 and CDR2: DFQATT, SNEGSKA (reference sequence). The CDR3 totals 13 residues. This chain's CDR3 is CSASPTGRDGYTF. The part of the CDR3 DNA that was read is TGCAGTGCTAGTCCGACAGGGAGGGATGGC.

This clone has ten or more counts. The read comes to an end 3 residues before the CDR3 does, leaving the germline J gene to fill in the end. V is TRBV10-3 and J is TRBJ2-7, with 13 nucleotides matching TRBD2. The V gene's germline CDR1 is ENHRY and CDR2 SYGVKD. Germline trimming cut 6 bases from V and 6 bases from J; bases unmatched to any gene: 5. This CDR3 comprises 14 residues. The part of the CDR3 DNA that was read is TGTGCCATCAGCCAGGGACTAGCGGGACGCGAG. Amino acid sequence: CAISQGLAGRE. The CDR3 in its entirety is CAISQGLAGREQYF.

For this clone: The CDR3 goes on 3 residues after the read ends, and that part is filled in from the germline J gene. The rearrangement links TRBV7-2 to TRBJ2-2; D may be TRBD2 (5 bases). This CDR3 region has 14 residues. Germline V gene sequence: CDR1 SGHTA, CDR2 FQGNSA. The V and J ends lost 8 bases and 3 bases respectively, with 13 bases between them. CDR3 sequence: CASPSAGYTGELFF. The CDR3 DNA, read in part, is TGTGCCAGCCCCAGCGCGGGTTACACCGGGGAG. Full variable domain (outside the CDR3, taken from reference TRBV7-2 and TRBJ2-2): GAGVSQSPSNKVTEKGKDVELRCDPISGHTALYWYRQSLGQGLEFLIYFQGNSAPDKSGLPSDRFSAERTGGSVSTLTIQRTQQEDSAVYLCASPSAGYTGELFFGEGSRLTVL.

The sample holds many counts of this clone. The read ends 3 residues early relative to the CDR3; the germline J gene fills the gap. The chain is built from TRBV5-1 and TRBJ1-2; 8 bases align to TRBD1. The CDR3 is 15 residues long. V trimming: 4 bases; J trimming: 3 bases; junction bases outside the gene matches: 8. In germline, CDR1 is SGHRS, CDR2 YFSETQ. The CDR3 DNA, read in part, is TGCGCCAGCAGCGCCGAGCAGACAGGGGACTATGGC. Its protein product is CASSAEQTGDYG. The CDR3 as a whole reads CASSAEQTGDYGYTF.

This clone showed up just a few times. From the germline J gene comes the end of the CDR3, since the read stops 3 residues before it. The V and J genes are TRBV20-1 and TRBJ1-6; no clear D. V was cut by 4 bases and J by 3 bases, with 22 bases left in between. Germline values: CDR1 DFQATT, CDR2 SNEGSKA (reference sequence). The CDR3 runs to 18 residues. CDR3 DNA, as far as it was read: TGCAGTGCTAAATTTCTAGGAGGCCATTCTTACTATAATTCACCC. As protein: CSAKFLGGHSYYNSP. The entire CDR3 protein is CSAKFLGGHSYYNSPLHF.

This clone has ten or more counts. From the germline J gene comes the end of the CDR3, since the read stops 3 residues before it. The V and J genes are TRBV18 and TRBJ2-5; 7 bases align to TRBD1. Germline V gives CDR1 KGHSH, CDR2 LQKENI. The ends lost 3 bases at V and 5 bases at J; junction bases unmatched: 6. The CDR3 is made up of 14 amino acids. The CDR3 reads CASSPTGVKETQYF. CDR3 DNA (partial): TGTGCCAGCTCACCTACAGGGGTGAAGGAGACC.

This clone was seen repeatedly, ten times or more. The CDR3 extends 3 residues past the end of the read, so its final part is completed from the germline J gene. The rearrangement joins TRBV7-2 to TRBJ2-2, with 7 bases lining up with TRBD2. Germline CDR1 is SGHTA and CDR2 is FQGNSA. This CDR3 spans 15 amino acids. J lost 5 bases, V lost 5 bases, and 8 bases had no gene match. Incomplete CDR3 DNA: TGTGCCAGCAGCACTCGGACTAGTGTAACCGGGGAG. Translating it yields CASSTRTSVTGE. The CDR3 as a whole reads CASSTRTSVTGELFF.

CDR3 sequence: CASSPQDNYGYTF. CDR3 DNA, as far as it was read: TGTGCCAGCAGCCCTCAGGATAACTATGGC. The rearrangement links TRBV11-2 to TRBJ1-2, with D hard to call. The missing CDR3 end, 3 residues past where the read stops, is filled in from the germline J gene. Trimming stripped 5 bases from V and 1 base from J, with 8 bases between. There are 13 residues in the CDR3. CDR1 SGHAT and CDR2 FQNNGV come from the germline V gene.

This clone appeared many times. The read ends 3 residues before the CDR3 terminus; that terminus is restored from the germline J gene. This sequence joins TRBV6-2 or TRBV6-3 and TRBJ2-7; D possibly matches TRBD1 or TRBD2 (6 bases each). Germline CDR1 MNHEY, CDR2 SVGEGT. This CDR3 region has 15 residues. V was cut by 8 bases and J by 0 bases, with 17 bases left in between. Incomplete CDR3 DNA: TGTGCCAGCCGGTCAGGTGGAGGGGGCTCCTACGAG. Its translation: CASRSGGGGSYE. The entire CDR3 reads CASRSGGGGSYEQYF.

This clone was observed at least ten times. The sequenced part of the CDR3 DNA is TGTGCCAGCAGTGTGGTCGAGGCGGCGTCCTACGAG. Translation gives CASSVVEAASYE. From start to end, the CDR3 is CASSVVEAASYEQYF. This chain joins TRBV6-1 and TRBJ2-7; D remains ambiguous. Read coverage stops 3 residues before the CDR3 terminus; the germline J gene supplies the remainder. V was trimmed by 4 bases and J by 1 base, leaving 14 bases between them. The CDR3 length is 15 residues. Germline CDR1 is MNHNS and CDR2 is SASEGT.

As regards this clone: The read terminates 3 residues before the CDR3 end, so the remaining end is supplied by the germline J gene. V and J are TRBV30 and TRBJ1-6, with D unresolved. There are 13 residues in the CDR3. Germline V gene data show CDR1 as GTSNPN and CDR2 as SVGIG (reference sequence). V was pared by 3 bases and J by 10 bases, with 13 bases between. The CDR3 reads CAWSGTGKSPLHF. The sequenced CDR3 bases are TGTGCCTGGAGCGGAACGGGGAAGTCACCC.

This clone has ten or more counts. The CDR3 extends 3 residues past the end of the read, so its final part is completed from the germline J gene. This rearrangement joins TRBV19 to TRBJ1-4; D uncertain. The CDR3 loop spans 14 amino acids. The V and J ends lost 9 bases and 7 bases respectively, with 18 bases between them. Germline CDR1 LNHDA, CDR2 SQIVND (reference sequence). The CDR3 reads CASRWRAGSEKLFF. CDR3 bases read: TGTGCCAGCCGGTGGAGGGCTGGTTCTGAAAAA.

This clone was found many times. The read finishes 3 residues shy of the CDR3 end, and the germline J gene is used to complete it. The chain links TRBV11-2 to TRBJ1-2; tentative D call: TRBD1 (5 bases). Germline CDR1 and CDR2: SGHAT and FQNNGV. With 1 base removed from V and 4 bases from J, the gap between germline ends came to 13 bases. The CDR3 extends over 15 amino acids. CDR3 in amino acids: CASSLGRGTFYGYTF. The CDR3 bases that were read are TGTGCCAGCAGCTTAGGGCGCGGGACTTTCTATGGC.